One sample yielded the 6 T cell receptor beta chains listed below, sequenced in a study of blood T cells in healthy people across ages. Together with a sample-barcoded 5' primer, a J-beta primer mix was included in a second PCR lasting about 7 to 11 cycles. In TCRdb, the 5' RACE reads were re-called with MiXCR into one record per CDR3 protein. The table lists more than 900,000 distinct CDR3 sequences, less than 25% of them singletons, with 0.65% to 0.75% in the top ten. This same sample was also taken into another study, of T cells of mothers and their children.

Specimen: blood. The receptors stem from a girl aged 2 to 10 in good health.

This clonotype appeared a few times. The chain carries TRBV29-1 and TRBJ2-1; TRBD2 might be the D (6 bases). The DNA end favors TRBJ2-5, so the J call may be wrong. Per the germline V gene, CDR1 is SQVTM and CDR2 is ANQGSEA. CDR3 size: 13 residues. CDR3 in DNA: TGCAGCGTTGCCGGGGACTTCCAAGAGACCCAGTACTTC. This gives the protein CSVAGDFQETQYF.

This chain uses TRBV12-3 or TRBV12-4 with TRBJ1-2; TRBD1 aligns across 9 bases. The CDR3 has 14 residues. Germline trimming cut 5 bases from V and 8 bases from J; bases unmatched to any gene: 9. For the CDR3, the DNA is TGTGCCAGCAGTCAACAGGGGGCGACAGGAGGCTACACCTTC. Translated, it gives CASSQQGATGGYTF.

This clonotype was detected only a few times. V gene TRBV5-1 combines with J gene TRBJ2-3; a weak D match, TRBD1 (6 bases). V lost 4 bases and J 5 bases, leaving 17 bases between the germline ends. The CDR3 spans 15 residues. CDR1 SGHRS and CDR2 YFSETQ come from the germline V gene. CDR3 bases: TGCGCCAGCAGCGAGCGGACAGTAATTCTAGATACGCAGTATTTT. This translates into CASSERTVILDTQYF. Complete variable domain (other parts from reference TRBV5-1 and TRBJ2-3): KAGVTQTPRYLIKTRGQQVTLSCSPISGHRSVSWYQQTPGQGLQFLFEYFSETQRNKGNFPGRFSGRQFSNSRSEMNVSTLELGDSALYLCASSERTVILDTQYFGPGTRLTVL.

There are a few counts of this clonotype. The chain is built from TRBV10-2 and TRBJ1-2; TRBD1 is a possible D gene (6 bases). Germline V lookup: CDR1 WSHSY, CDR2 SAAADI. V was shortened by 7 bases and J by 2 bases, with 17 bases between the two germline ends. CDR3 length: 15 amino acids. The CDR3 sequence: CASTIFRQDNYGYTF. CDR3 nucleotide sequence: TGCGCCAGCACCATCTTTAGACAGGACAACTATGGCTACACCTTC.

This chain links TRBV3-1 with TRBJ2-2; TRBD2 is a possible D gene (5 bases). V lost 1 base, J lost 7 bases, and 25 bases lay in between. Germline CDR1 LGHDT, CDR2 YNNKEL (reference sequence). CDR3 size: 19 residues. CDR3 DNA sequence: TGTGCCAGCAGCCAAGGGAAAGGACGTAAAGATTTGGCGGGCGGGGAGCTGTTTTTT. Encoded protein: CASSQGKGRKDLAGGELFF.

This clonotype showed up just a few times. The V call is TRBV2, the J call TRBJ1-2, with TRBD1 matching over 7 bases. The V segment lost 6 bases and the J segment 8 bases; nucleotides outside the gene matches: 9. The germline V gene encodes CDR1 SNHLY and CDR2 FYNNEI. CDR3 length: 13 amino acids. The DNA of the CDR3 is TGTGCCAGCAGGGCAACAGGGGCGGAAGGCTACACCTTC. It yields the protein CASRATGAEGYTF.